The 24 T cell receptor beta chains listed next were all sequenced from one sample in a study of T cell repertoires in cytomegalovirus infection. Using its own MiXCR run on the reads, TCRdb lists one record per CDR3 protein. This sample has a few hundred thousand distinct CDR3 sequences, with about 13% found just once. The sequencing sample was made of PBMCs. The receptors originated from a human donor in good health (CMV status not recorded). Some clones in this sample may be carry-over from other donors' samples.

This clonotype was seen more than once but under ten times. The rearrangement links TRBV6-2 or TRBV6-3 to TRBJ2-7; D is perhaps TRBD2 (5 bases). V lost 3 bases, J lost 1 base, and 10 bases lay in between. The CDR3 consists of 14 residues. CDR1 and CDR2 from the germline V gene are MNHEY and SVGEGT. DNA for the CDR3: TGTGCCAGCAGTTATGTGAGGGAATCCTACGAGCAGTACTTC. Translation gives CASSYVRESYEQYF.

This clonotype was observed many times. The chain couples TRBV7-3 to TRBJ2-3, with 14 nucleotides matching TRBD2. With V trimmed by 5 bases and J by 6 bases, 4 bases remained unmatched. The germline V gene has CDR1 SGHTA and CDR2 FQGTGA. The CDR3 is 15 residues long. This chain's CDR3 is CASSRTSGRSDTQYF. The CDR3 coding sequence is TGTGCCAGCAGCCGGACTAGCGGGAGGTCGGATACGCAGTATTTT.

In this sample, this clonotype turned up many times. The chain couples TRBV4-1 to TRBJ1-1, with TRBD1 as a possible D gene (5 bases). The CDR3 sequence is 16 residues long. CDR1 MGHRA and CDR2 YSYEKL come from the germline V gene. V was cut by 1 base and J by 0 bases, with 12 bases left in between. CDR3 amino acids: CASSQVWDALNTEAFF. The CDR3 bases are TGCGCCAGCAGCCAAGTATGGGACGCCTTGAACACTGAAGCTTTCTTT.

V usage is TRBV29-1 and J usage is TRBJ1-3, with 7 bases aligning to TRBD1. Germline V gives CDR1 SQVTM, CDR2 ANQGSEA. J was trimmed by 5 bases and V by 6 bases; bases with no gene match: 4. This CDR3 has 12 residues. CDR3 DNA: TGCAGCGTAGGGGGCAGTCGAAACACCATATATTTT. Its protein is CSVGGSRNTIYF. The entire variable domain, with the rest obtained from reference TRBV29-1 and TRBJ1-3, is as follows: SAVISQKPSRDICQRGTSLTIQCQVDSQVTMMFWYRQQPGQSLTLIATANQGSEATYESGFVIDKFPISRPNLTFSTLTVSNMSPEDSSIYLCSVGGSRNTIYFGEGSWLTVV.

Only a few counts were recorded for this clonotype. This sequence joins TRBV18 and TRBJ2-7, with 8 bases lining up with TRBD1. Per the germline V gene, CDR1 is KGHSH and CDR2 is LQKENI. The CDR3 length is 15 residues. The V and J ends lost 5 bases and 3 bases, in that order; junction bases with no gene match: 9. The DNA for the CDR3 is TGTGCCAGCTCAACCCCCGGGACAGGCTACTACGAGCAGTACTTC. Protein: CASSTPGTGYYEQYF.

DNA of the CDR3: TGTGCCAGCAGTGACTGGGCCCCGGGGAATGAGCAGTTCTTC. This gives the protein CASSDWAPGNEQFF. The V gene is TRBV2, the J gene TRBJ2-1; TRBD2 might be the D (5 bases). The germline gives CDR1 SNHLY, CDR2 FYNNEI. V gave up 3 bases and J gave up 7 bases, with 13 bases separating them. The CDR3 runs to 14 residues.

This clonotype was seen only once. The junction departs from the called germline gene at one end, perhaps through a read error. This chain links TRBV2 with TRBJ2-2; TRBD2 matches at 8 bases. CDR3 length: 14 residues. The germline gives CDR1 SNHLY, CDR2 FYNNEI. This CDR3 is CASSRGGNTGEPFF. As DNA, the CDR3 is TGTGCCAGCAGTCGGGGGGGGAACACCGGGGAGCCGTTTTTT.

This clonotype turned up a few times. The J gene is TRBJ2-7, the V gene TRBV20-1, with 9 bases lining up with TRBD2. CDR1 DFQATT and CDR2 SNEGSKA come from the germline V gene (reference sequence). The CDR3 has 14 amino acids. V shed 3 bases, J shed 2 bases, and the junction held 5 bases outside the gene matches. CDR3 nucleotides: TGCAGTGCTAGCGCAGCGGGAGGAACCTACGAGCAGTACTTC. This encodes CSASAAGGTYEQYF.

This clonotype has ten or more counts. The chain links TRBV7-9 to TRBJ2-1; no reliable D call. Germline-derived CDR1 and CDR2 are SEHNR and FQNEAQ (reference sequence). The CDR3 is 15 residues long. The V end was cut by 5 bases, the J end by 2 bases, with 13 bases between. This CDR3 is CASSPPWSAYNEQFF. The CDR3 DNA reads TGTGCCAGCAGCCCTCCGTGGTCGGCCTACAATGAGCAGTTCTTC.

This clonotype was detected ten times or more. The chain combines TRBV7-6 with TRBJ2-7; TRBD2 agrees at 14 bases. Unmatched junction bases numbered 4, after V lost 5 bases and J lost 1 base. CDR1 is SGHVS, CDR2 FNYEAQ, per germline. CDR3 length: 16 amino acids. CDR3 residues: CASSPGTSGSSYEQYF. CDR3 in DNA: TGTGCCAGCAGCCCTGGGACTAGCGGGAGTTCCTACGAGCAGTACTTC.

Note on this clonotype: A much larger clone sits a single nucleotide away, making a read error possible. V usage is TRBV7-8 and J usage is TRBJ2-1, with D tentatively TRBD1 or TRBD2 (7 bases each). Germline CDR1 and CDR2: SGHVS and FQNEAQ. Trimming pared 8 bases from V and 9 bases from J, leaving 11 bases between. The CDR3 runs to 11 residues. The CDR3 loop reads CASRGDSEQFF. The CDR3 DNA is TGTGCCAGCCGGGGGGACAGTGAGCAGTTCTTC.

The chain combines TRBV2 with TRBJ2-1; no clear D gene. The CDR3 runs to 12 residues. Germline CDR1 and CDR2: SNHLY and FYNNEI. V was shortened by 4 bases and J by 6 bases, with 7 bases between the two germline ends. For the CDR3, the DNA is TGTGCCAGCAGTGGCGGTAGCAATGAGCAGTTCTTC. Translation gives CASSGGSNEQFF.

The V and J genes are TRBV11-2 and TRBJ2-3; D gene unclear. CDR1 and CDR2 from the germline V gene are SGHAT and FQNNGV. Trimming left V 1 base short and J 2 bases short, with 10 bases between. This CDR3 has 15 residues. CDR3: CASSLVGNPTDTQYF. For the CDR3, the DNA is TGTGCCAGCAGCTTAGTGGGGAATCCCACAGATACGCAGTATTTT.

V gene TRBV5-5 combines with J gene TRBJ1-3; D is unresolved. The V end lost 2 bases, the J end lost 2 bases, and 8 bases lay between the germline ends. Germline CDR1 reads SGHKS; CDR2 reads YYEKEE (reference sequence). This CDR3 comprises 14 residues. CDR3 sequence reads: CASSFAGAGNTIYF. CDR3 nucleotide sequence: TGTGCCAGCAGCTTCGCCGGGGCTGGAAACACCATATATTTT.

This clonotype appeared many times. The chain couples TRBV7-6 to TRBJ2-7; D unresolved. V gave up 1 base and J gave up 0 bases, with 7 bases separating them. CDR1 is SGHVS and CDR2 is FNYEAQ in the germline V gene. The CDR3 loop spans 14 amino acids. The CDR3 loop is CASSLGPTSYEQYF. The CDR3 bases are TGTGCCAGCAGCTTAGGGCCGACCTCCTACGAGCAGTACTTC.

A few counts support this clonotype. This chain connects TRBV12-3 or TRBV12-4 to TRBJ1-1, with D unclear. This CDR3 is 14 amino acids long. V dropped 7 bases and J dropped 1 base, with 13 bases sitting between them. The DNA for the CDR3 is TGTGCCAGCAAAAAACGCGAGGGGAACACTGAAGCTTTCTTT. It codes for CASKKREGNTEAFF.

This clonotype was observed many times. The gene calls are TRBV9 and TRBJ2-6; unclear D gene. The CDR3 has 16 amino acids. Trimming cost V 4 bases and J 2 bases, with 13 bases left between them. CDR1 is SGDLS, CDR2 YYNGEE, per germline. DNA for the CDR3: TGTGCCAGCAGCAGCGCGCCGAATGCTGGGGCCAACGTCCTGACTTTC. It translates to CASSSAPNAGANVLTF.

The CDR3, as DNA: TGCAGTGCTCACCGGGACAGGGACACCGGGGAGCTGTTTTTT. It yields the protein CSAHRDRDTGELFF. The genes are TRBV20-1 and TRBJ2-2; 9 bases agree with TRBD1. After removal of 5 bases from V and 3 bases from J, the junction contained 4 bases not matched to a gene. The CDR3 runs to 14 residues. Germline CDR1 reads DFQATT; CDR2 reads SNEGSKA (reference sequence).

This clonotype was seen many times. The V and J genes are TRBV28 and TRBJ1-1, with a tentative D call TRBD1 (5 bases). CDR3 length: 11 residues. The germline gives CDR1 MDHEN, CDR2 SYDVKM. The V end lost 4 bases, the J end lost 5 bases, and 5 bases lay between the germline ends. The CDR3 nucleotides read TGTGCCAGCAGTTGGACAACTGAAGCTTTCTTT. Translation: CASSWTTEAFF.

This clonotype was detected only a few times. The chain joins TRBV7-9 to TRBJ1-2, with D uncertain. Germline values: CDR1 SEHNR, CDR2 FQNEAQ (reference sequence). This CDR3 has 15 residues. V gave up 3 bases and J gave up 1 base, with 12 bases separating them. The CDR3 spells CASSFGPEFNYGYTF. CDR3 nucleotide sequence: TGTGCCAGCAGCTTTGGGCCGGAATTTAACTATGGCTACACCTTC.

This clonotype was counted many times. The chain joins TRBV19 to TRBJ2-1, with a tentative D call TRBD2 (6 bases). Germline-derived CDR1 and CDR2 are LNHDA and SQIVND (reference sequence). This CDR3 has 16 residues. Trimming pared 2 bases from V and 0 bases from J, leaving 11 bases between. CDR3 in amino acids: CASSILGGASYNEQFF. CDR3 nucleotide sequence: TGTGCCAGTAGTATATTGGGCGGGGCCTCCTACAATGAGCAGTTCTTC.

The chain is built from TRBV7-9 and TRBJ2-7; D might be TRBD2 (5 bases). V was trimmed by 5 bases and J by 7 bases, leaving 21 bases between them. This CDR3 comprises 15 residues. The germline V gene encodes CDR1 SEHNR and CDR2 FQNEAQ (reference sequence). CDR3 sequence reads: CASSRSGSGSGEQYF. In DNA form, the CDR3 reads TGTGCCAGCAGCCGCTCCGGCTCGGGGAGCGGTGAGCAGTACTTC.

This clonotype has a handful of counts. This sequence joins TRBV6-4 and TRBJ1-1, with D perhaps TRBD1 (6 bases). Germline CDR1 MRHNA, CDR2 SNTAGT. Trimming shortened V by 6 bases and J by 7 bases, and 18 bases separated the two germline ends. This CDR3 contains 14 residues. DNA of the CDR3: TGTGCCAGCAGGGCGGAGTGGGGGGCTGATGAAGCTTTCTTT. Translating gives CASRAEWGADEAFF.

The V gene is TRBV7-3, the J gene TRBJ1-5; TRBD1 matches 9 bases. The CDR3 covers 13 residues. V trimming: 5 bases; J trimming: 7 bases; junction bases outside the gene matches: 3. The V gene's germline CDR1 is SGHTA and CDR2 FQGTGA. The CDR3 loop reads CASSQGQGQPQHF. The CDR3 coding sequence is TGTGCCAGCAGCCAAGGACAGGGGCAGCCCCAGCATTTT.